This T cell receptor (beta chain) emerged from a study of beta chain features in type 1 diabetes. Study-level results: In every one of the four CD4+ subsets, TCRB CDR3s were moderately but significantly shorter in Type 1 diabetes patients. Diminished insertions and augmented deletions at VDJ junctions characterized type 1 diabetes patients.

The CDR3 length is 13 residues. Germline V gene data show CDR1 as MNHNS and CDR2 as SASEGT. V lost 7 bases to trimming and J lost 0 bases, with 8 bases between them. Since all of the isolated RNA was reverse transcribed, expressed TCRB transcripts were what got sequenced. This table comes from immunoSEQ multiplex PCR, and its TCRdb copy is limited to in-frame clones, with some not included. Altogether about 710,000 clones are present, roughly 13% being singletons, with the ten largest covering nearly 0.04%. This clone has a handful of counts. Its antigen is unidentified. This clonotype was obtained from a man between 18 and 35 years old with type 1 diabetes. What was sequenced was naive CD4+ T cells from blood. The chain is built from TRBV6-1 and TRBJ2-3; D not certain. In DNA form, the CDR3 reads TGTGCCAGCATTGGCCGGAGCACAGATACGCAGTATTTT. It specifies CASIGRSTDTQYF.